Listed below are T cell receptor beta chains from one sample, sequenced in a study of blood T cell repertoires in COVID-19. TCRdb's copy holds only in-frame clones and misses some; the assay was immunoSEQ multiplex PCR. The sample contains fewer than 300,000 clones, around 86% of which appear only once. The sequenced sample consisted of peripheral blood. These receptors were collected from a woman in her forties who had recovered from COVID-19. The CDR3 runs from the conserved cysteine through the conserved F or W. Fields, in order: V gene, D gene, J gene, clone size, CDR3 DNA, CDR3 protein. A D gene is named only where the DNA matches it firmly. Some rows have no size entry. The others give once, few or many, or a class for an expanded clone.

TRBV9,NA,TRBJ1-2,NA,TGTGCCAGCAGTAACTCTCCGCGAGGGAGTATTGGCTACACCTTC,CASSNSPRGSIGYTF
TRBV2,NA,TRBJ1-5,NA,TGTGCCAGCAGGACAGGTAGCAATCAGCCCCAGCATTTT,CASRTGSNQPQHF
TRBV10-3,TRBD1,TRBJ2-7,NA,TGTGCCATCAGTGGGGGGACAGGGTTCGAGCAGTACTTC,CAISGGTGFEQYF
TRBV25-1,TRBD1,TRBJ1-4,NA,TGTGCCAGCAGTGTCACCCCCGGGACAGCAAATGAAAAACTGTTTTTT,CASSVTPGTANEKLFF
TRBV18,TRBD2,TRBJ2-2,NA,TGTGCCAGCTCACTGCGACTAGCGGGGGACACGAACACCGGGGAGCTGTTTTTT,CASSLRLAGDTNTGELFF
TRBV2,NA,TRBJ1-1,few,TGTGCCACCCAAAACTTCCAAGGAGGTACTGAAGCTTTCTTT,CATQNFQGGTEAFF
TRBV9,NA,TRBJ2-7,NA,TGTGCCAGCAGCGATACAGGGAACTCCTACGAGCAGTACTTC,CASSDTGNSYEQYF
TRBV27,NA,TRBJ1-1,NA,TGTGCCAGCAGTTTTAACACAGGGTGGGGCACTGAAGCTTTCTTT,CASSFNTGWGTEAFF
TRBV5-5,TRBD1,TRBJ1-2,NA,TGTGCCAGCAGCCCAGGGGGCGCGAGGTCTGGCTACACCTTC,CASSPGGARSGYTF
TRBV7-8,NA,TRBJ1-6,NA,TGTGCCAGCTTACCGGGACTTTCGAATTCACCCCTCCACTTT,CASLPGLSNSPLHF
TRBV27,NA,TRBJ1-2,NA,TGTGCCAGCAGTTTCATCGGGACAAGCTATGGCTACACCTTC,CASSFIGTSYGYTF
TRBV5-1,TRBD2,TRBJ2-7,NA,TGCGCCAGCAGCTTGGCACTAGCGGGGGCCTACGAGCAGTACTTC,CASSLALAGAYEQYF
TRBV10-1,NA,TRBJ2-2,NA,TGCGCCAGCAGTATAACTAACACCGGGGAGCTGTTTTTT,CASSITNTGELFF
TRBV12-3/TRBV12-4,NA,TRBJ2-7,few,TGTGCCAGCACCAGGCGGCAGGGAGGCGAGCAGTACTTC,CASTRRQGGEQYF
TRBV18,NA,TRBJ2-2,once,TGTGCCAGCTCACCGATGGCTAGCGAAAACACCGGGGAGCTGTTTTTT,CASSPMASENTGELFF
TRBV6-5,NA,TRBJ2-3,NA,TGTGCCAGCAGGGGGGCTAGGAAAGCGCAGTATTTT,CASRGARKAQYF
TRBV11-2,TRBD1,TRBJ1-2,NA,TGTGCCAGCAGCTTTAGACAGGGATATAACTATGGCTACACCTTC,CASSFRQGYNYGYTF
TRBV29-1,TRBD1,TRBJ1-2,NA,TGCAGCGTTCAACAGGGGGACTATGGCTACACCTTC,CSVQQGDYGYTF
TRBV3-1/TRBV3-2,NA,TRBJ1-1,NA,TGTGCCAGCAGCCAAGCTGGTAACATGAACACTGAAGCTTTCTTT,CASSQAGNMNTEAFF
TRBV2,TRBD1,TRBJ1-1,NA,TGTGCCACTATACGGGGGGACAGGGGGTGGCCCACTGAAGCTTTCTTT,CATIRGDRGWPTEAFF
TRBV9,NA,TRBJ1-1,NA,TGTGCCAGCAGCTCCTCACAGGGTACTGAAGCTTTCTTT,CASSSSQGTEAFF
TRBV5-1,NA,TRBJ2-2,NA,TGCGCCAGCTTACAGACAGCCTCGAACACCGGGGAGCTGTTTTTT,CASLQTASNTGELFF
TRBV6-1,NA,TRBJ1-6,NA,TGTGCCAGCAGTGAATCTTTCAGCTCCTATAATTCACCCCTCCACTTT,CASSESFSSYNSPLHF
TRBV19,TRBD1,TRBJ1-5,NA,TGTGCCAGTAGTATAGGGCAGGGGGAGCAGCCCCAGCATTTT,CASSIGQGEQPQHF
TRBV5-1,NA,TRBJ1-2,once,TGCCCCCCGGGGATCGAGATGTATGGCTACACCTTC,CPPGIEMYGYTF
TRBV28,NA,TRBJ1-1,NA,TGTGCCAGCAGTTTGTGGGGGGTGGGAACTGAAGCTTTCTTT,CASSLWGVGTEAFF
TRBV6-5,TRBD1,TRBJ2-5,NA,TGTGCCAGCAGTTTGGCAGGGGGCAGGGCCCAGTACTTC,CASSLAGGRAQYF